This TCR beta chain was found in a study of T cells in Graves' hyperthyroidism and ophthalmopathy. The germline gives CDR1 LNHDA, CDR2 SQIVND (reference sequence). The CDR3 runs to 16 residues. V lost 1 base to trimming and J lost 4 bases; unmatched junction nucleotides: 6. Authors of the study amplified TCR beta CDR3 regions from RNA transcripts. RT-PCR in the first round (using the HTBI primer set) targeted the TCR CDR3. TCRdb processed the multiplex PCR reads anew with MiXCR; each CDR3 protein has one entry. The sample has around 450,000 distinct CDR3 sequences, more than 15% seen once; the top ten hold roughly 7.7%. This clonotype showed up just a few times. The study left out patients who had uncontrolled infection, other autoimmune disease, pregnancy or lactation.

The V call is TRBV19, the J call TRBJ2-2; 7 nucleotides match TRBD1. The sample taken for sequencing was blood. The clonotype originates from a young woman with Graves' hyperthyroidism. In DNA, the CDR3 is TGTGCCAGTAGTATAGTCGCGACAGGGCCCACCGGGGAGCTGTTTTTT. This codes for CASSIVATGPTGELFF.